The clone carrying this TCR beta chain turned up a few times. The antigen is unknown. CDR3 length: 19 amino acids. V shed 2 bases, J shed 0 bases, and the junction held 11 bases outside the gene matches. Per germline, CDR1 SGDLS and CDR2 YYNGEE. This specimen belongs to a study of post-analysis software for immune sequencing data. Study details: Relapsing-remitting, secondary progressive and progressive-relapsing forms of multiple sclerosis all featured among disease courses.

The authors incorporated unique molecular identifiers into the TCR beta cDNA libraries. It was from about 0.94 to 9.7 million T cells that some 500,000 cDNA molecules came. MiXCR, run by TCRdb on the PCR reads, gives a single entry per CDR3 protein. The repertoire holds some 800,000 distinct CDR3 sequences, with under 60% as singletons. The study's findings and limits: TRBV5-6, TRBV5-1 and TRBV20-1 were among roughly five TRBV segments more frequent in patients than controls. Multiple sclerosis was associated with a significant reduction in normalized Chao1 diversity relative to controls. F measure clustering grouped samples strongly by preparation batch.

The V gene is TRBV9, the J gene TRBJ2-6; 7 bases map to TRBD1. This sequence originates from a girl between 10 and 17 years old with multiple sclerosis. The sample was blood. The CDR3 spells CASSVARGLRNSGANVLTF. As DNA, the CDR3 is TGTGCCAGCAGCGTGGCCAGGGGGTTGCGTAACTCTGGGGCCAACGTCCTGACTTTC.